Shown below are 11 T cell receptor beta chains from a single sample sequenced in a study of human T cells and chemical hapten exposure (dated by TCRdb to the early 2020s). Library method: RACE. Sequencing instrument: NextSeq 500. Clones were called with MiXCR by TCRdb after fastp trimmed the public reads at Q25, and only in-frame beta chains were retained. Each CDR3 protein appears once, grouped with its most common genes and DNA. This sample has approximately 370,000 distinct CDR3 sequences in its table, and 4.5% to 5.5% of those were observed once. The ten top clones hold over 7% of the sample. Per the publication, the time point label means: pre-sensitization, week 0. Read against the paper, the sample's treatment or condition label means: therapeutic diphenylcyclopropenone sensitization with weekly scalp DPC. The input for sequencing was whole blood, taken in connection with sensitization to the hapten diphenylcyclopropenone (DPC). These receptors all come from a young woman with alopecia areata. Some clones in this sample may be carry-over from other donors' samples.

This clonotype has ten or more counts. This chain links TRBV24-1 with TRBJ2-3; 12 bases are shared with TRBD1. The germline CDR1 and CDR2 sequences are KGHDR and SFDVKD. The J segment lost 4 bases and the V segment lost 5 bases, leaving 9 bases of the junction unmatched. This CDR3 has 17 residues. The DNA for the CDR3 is TGTGCCACCAGTGCCCCCCGGGACAGGGGGCATTCAGATACGCAGTATTTT. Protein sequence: CATSAPRDRGHSDTQYF.

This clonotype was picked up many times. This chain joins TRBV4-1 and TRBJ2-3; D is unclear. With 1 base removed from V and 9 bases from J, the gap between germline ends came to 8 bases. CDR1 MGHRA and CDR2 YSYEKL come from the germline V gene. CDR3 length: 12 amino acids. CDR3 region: CASSQVRQTQYF. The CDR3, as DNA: TGCGCCAGCAGCCAAGTAAGGCAAACGCAGTATTTT.

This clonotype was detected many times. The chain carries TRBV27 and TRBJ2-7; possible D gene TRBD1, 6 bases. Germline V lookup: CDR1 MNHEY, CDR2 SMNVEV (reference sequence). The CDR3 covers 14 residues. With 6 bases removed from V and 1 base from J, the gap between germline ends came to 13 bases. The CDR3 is CASSSPGQSYEQYF. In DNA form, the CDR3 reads TGTGCCAGCAGCTCCCCAGGACAGTCCTACGAGCAGTACTTC.

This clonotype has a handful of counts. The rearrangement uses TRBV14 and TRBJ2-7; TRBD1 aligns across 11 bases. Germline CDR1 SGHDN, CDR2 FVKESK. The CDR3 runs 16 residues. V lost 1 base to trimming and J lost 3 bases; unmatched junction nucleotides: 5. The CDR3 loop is CASSQVFGTGGYEQYF. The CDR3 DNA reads TGTGCCAGCAGCCAAGTGTTCGGGACAGGGGGCTACGAGCAGTACTTC. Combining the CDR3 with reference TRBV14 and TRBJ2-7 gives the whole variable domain EAGVTQFPSHSVIEKGQTVTLRCDPISGHDNLYWYRRVMGKEIKFLLHFVKESKQDESGMPNNRFLAERTGGTYSTLKVQPAELEDSGVYFCASSQVFGTGGYEQYFGPGTRLTVT.

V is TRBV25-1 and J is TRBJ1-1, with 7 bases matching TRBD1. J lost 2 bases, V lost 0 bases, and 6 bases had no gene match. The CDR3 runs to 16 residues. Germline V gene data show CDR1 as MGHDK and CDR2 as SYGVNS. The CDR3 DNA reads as TGTGCCAGCAGTGAATATCCGGGGACAGAAAACACTGAAGCTTTCTTT. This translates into CASSEYPGTENTEAFF.

CDR3: CASSLGTESTDTQYF. The CDR3, as DNA: TGTGCCAGCAGCTTAGGGACAGAGAGCACAGATACGCAGTATTTT. The chain has TRBV13 and TRBJ2-3; weak D call: TRBD1 (5 bases). Deletions cut 0 bases from V and 0 bases from J, with 7 bases between. This CDR3 has 15 residues. The germline V gene encodes CDR1 PRHDT and CDR2 FYEKMQ (reference sequence).

The CDR3: CASTTGTSTDTQYF. CDR3 DNA sequence: TGTGCCAGCACCACCGGGACTAGCACAGATACGCAGTATTTT. The chain carries TRBV6-6 and TRBJ2-3; a weak D match, TRBD2 (6 bases). V lost 7 bases, J lost 0 bases, and 11 bases lay in between. The germline V gene encodes CDR1 MNHNY and CDR2 SVGAGI (reference sequence). This CDR3 is built from 14 residues.

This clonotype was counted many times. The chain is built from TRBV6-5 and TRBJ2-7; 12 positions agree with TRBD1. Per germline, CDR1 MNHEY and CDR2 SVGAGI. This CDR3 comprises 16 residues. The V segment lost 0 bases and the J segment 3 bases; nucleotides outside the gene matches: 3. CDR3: CASSYSGTGGGYEQYF. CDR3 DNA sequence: TGTGCCAGCAGTTACTCAGGGACAGGGGGCGGCTACGAGCAGTACTTC.

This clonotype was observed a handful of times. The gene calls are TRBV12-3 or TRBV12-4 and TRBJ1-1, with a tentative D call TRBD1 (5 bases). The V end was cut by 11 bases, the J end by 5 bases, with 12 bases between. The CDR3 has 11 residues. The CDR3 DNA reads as TGTGCCTGTCAGGGTGGTACTGAAGCTTTCTTT. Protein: CACQGGTEAFF.

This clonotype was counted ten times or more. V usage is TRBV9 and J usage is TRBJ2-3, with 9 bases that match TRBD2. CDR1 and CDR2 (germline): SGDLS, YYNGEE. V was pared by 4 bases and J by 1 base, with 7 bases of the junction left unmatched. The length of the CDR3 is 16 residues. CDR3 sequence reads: CASSPHPSGGTDTQYF. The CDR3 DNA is TGTGCCAGCAGCCCCCACCCTAGCGGGGGCACAGATACGCAGTATTTT.

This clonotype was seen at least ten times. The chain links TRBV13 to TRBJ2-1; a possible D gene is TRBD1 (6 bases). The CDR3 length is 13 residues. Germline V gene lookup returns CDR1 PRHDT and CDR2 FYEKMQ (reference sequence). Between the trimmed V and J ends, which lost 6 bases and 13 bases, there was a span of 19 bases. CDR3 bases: TGTGCCAGCAGACCATGGCCCCAGGGGAAACAGTTCTTC. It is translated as CASRPWPQGKQFF.